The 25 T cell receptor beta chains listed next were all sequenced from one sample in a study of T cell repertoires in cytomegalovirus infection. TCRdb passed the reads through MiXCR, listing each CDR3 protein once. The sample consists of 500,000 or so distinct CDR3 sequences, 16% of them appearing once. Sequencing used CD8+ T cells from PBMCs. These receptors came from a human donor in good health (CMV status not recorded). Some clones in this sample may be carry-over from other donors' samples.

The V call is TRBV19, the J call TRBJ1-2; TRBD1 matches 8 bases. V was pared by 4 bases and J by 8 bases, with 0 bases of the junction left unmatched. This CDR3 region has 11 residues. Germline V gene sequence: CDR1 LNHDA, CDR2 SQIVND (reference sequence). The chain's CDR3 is CASSTGGGYTF. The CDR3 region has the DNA TGTGCCAGTAGTACAGGGGGCGGCTACACCTTC.

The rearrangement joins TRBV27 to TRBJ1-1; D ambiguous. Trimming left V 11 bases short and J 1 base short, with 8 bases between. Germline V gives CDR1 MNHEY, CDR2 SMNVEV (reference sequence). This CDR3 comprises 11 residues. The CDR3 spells CASWGNTEAFF. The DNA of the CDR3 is TGTGCCTCGTGGGGGAACACTGAAGCTTTCTTT.

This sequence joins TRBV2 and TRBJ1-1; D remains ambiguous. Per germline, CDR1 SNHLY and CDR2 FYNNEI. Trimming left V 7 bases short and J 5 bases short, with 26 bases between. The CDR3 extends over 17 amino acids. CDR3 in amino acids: CASIGPESSGVYTEAFF. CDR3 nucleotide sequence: TGTGCCAGCATTGGACCGGAGTCTTCGGGCGTATATACTGAAGCTTTCTTT.

The CDR3 here is CASSTDRASLQPQHF. The CDR3 region has the DNA TGTGCCAGCAGTACAGACAGGGCCTCGTTACAGCCCCAGCATTTT. The chain has TRBV27 and TRBJ1-5, with 7 bases matching TRBD1. Germline loops: CDR1 MNHEY, CDR2 SMNVEV (reference sequence). The CDR3 runs 15 residues. The J segment lost 7 bases and the V segment lost 5 bases, leaving 11 bases of the junction unmatched.

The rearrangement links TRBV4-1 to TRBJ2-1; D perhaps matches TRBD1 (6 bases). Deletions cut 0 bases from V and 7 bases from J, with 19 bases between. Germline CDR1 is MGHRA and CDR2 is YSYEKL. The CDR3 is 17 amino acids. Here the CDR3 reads CASSQDGAGRGSNEQFF. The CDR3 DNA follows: TGCGCCAGCAGCCAAGATGGCGCCGGCAGGGGTAGTAATGAGCAGTTCTTC.

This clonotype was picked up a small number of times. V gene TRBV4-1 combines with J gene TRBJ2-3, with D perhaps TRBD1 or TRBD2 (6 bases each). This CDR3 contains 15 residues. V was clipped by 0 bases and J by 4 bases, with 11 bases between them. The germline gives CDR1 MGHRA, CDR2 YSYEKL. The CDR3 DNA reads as TGCGCCAGCAGCCAAGAGGGGGGCAGCGCAGATACGCAGTATTTT. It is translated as CASSQEGGSADTQYF.

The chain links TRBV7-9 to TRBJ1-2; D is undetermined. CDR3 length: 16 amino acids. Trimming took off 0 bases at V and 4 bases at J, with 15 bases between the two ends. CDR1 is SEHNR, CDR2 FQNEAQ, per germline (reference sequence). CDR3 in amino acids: CASSLAMAGLLYGYTF. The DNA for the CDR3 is TGTGCCAGCAGCTTAGCGATGGCAGGCCTTCTCTATGGCTACACCTTC.

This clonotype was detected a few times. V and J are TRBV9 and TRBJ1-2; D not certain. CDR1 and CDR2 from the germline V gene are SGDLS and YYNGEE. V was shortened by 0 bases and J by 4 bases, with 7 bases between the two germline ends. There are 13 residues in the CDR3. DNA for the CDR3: TGTGCCAGCAGCGTAGGTAACAGCTATGGCTACACCTTC. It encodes CASSVGNSYGYTF.

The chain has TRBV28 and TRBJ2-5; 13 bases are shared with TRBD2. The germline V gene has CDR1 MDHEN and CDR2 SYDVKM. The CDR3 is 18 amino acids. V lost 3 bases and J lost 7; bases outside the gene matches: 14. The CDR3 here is CASSFPFFGLAGDGTQYF. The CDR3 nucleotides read TGTGCCAGCAGTTTTCCCTTCTTCGGACTAGCGGGAGATGGGACCCAGTACTTC.

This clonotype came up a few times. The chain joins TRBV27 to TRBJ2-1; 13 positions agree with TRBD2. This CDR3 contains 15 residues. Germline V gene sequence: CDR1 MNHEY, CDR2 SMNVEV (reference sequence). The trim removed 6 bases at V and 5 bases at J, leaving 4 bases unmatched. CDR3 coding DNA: TGTGCCAGCAGGGGACTAGCGGGAATAAACAATGAGCAGTTCTTC. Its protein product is CASRGLAGINNEQFF.

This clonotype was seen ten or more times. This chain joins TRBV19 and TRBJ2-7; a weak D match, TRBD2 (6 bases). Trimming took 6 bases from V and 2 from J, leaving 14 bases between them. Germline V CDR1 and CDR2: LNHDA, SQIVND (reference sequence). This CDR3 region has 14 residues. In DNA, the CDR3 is TGTGCCAGTAGGGGCGGGGCCTACCCCTACGAGCAGTACTTC. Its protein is CASRGGAYPYEQYF.

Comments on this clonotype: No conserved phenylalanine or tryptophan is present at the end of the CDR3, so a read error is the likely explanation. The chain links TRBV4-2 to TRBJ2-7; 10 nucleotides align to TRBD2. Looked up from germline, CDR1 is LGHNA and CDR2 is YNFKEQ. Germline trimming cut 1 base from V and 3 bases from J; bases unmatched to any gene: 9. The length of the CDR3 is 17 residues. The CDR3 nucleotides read TGTGCCAGCAGCCAAGCAGAAGCGGGACTAGCGATCTACGAGCAGTACTTA. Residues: CASSQAEAGLAIYEQYL.

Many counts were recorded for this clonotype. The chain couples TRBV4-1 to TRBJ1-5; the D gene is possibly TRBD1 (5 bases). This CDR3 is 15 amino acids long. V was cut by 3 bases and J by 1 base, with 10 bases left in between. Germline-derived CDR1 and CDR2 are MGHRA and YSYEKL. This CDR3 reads CASSQGERSNQPQHF. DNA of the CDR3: TGCGCCAGCAGCCAGGGGGAACGCAGCAATCAGCCCCAGCATTTT.

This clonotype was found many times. CDR3 in DNA: TGTGCCACCCGGACCACTCCCTACGAGCAGTACTTC. It yields the protein CATRTTPYEQYF. The V call is TRBV2, the J call TRBJ2-7; D is uncertain. The CDR3 is 12 residues long. Deletions cut 10 bases from V and 2 bases from J, with 12 bases between. CDR1 and CDR2 (germline): SNHLY, FYNNEI.

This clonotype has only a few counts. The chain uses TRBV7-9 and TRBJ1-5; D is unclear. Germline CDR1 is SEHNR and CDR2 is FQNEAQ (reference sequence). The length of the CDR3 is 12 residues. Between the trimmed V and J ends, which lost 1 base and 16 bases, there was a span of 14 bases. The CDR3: CASSLEGQAIHF. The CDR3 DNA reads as TGTGCCAGCAGCTTAGAAGGTCAGGCGATTCATTTT.

CDR3: CSARDSPGQGAGSPLHF. CDR3 bases: TGCAGTGCTAGAGACAGCCCGGGACAGGGGGCAGGTTCACCCCTCCACTTT. This rearrangement joins TRBV20-1 to TRBJ1-6, with 12 positions matching TRBD1. J lost 9 bases, V lost 0 bases, and 9 bases had no gene match. Germline values: CDR1 DFQATT, CDR2 SNEGSKA (reference sequence). The CDR3 is 17 amino acids.

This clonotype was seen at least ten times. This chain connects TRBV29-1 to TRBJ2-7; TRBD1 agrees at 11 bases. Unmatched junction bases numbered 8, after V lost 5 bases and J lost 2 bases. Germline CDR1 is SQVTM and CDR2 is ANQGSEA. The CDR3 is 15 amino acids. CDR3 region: CSVHTGTGGPYEQYF. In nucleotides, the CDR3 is TGCAGCGTTCACACCGGGACAGGGGGTCCCTACGAGCAGTACTTC.

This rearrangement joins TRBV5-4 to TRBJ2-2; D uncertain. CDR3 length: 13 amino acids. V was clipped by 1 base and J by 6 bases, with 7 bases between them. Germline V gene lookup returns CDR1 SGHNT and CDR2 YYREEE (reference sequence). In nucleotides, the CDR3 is TGTGCCAGCAGCTTGCAGGACGCCGGGGAGCTGTTTTTT. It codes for CASSLQDAGELFF.

The CDR3 spells CSVGGLAGDLSDADTQYF. CDR3 sequence (DNA): TGCAGCGTTGGGGGGCTAGCGGGAGATTTGTCAGACGCAGATACGCAGTATTTT. This chain connects TRBV29-1 to TRBJ2-3; 10 nucleotides align to TRBD2. This CDR3 has 18 amino acids. V lost 4 bases to trimming and J lost 4 bases; unmatched junction nucleotides: 17. Per germline, CDR1 SQVTM and CDR2 ANQGSEA.

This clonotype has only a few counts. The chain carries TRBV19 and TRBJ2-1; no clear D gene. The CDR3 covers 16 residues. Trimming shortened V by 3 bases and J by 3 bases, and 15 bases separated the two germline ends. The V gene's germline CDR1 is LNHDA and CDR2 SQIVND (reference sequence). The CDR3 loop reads CASSMGLPAYYNEQFF. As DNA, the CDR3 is TGTGCCAGTAGTATGGGCCTACCCGCCTACTACAATGAGCAGTTCTTC. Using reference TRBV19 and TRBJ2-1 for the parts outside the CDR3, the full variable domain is DGGITQSPKYLFRKEGQNVTLSCEQNLNHDAMYWYRQDPGQGLRLIYYSQIVNDFQKGDIAEGYSVSREKKESFPLTVTSAQKNPTAFYLCASSMGLPAYYNEQFFGPGTRLTVL.

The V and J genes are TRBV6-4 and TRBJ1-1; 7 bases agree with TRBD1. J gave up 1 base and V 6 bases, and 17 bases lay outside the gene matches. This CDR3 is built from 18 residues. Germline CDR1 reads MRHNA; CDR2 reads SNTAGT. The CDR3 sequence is CASSARWGGTGENTEAFF. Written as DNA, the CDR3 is TGTGCCAGCAGCGCGAGGTGGGGAGGAACAGGGGAGAACACTGAAGCTTTCTTT.

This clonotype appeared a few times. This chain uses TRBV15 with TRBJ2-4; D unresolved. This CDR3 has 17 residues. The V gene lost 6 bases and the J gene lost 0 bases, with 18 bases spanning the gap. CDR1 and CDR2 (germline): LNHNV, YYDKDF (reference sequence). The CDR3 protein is CATRKIPGPLAKNIQYF. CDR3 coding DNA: TGTGCCACCAGGAAGATACCCGGACCCCTAGCCAAAAACATTCAGTACTTC.

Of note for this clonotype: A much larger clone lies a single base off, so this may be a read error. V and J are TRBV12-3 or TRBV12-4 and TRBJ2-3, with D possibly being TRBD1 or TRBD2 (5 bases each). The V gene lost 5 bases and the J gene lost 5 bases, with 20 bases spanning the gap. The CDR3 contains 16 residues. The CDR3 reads CASSRDRNIIKDTQYF. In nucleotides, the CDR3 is TGTGCCAGCAGTCGGGACCGAAACATTATAAAAGATACGCAGTATTTT.

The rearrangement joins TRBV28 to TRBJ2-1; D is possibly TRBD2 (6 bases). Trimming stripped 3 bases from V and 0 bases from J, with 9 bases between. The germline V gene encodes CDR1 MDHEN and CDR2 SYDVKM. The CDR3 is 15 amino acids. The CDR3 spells CASSLKGGSYNEQFF. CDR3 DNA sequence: TGTGCCAGCAGTTTGAAGGGAGGCTCCTACAATGAGCAGTTCTTC.

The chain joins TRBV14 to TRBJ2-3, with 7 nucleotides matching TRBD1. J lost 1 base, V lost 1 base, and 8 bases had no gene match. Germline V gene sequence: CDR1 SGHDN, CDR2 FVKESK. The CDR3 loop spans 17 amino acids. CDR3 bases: TGTGCCAGCAGCCAAGCTGGACAGGCTCTGGGCACAGATACGCAGTATTTT. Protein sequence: CASSQAGQALGTDTQYF.